The present T cell receptor (beta chain) was sequenced within a study of T cell responses to AZD1222 COVID-19 vaccine (dated by TCRdb to the early 2020s). In terms of the full investigation: TCR sequencing covered roughly 230 trial participants: nearly 210 given two doses of AZD1222 and 26 given two doses of MenACWY control vaccine. Trial participants were enrolled by age into subgroups of 18-55, 56-69 and 70-plus years, and about 150, 27 and 61 TCR-sequenced participants, respectively, were included in these subgroups.

This clone was seen once. Its antigen specificity is not known. Base qualities are not recorded, but no much larger clone differs from it by a single base. From its cysteine to its phenylalanine, the CDR3 spans 16 amino acids. Only CDR3 DNA is held: 48 bases, read in frame from base 1. CDR1 is given as LNHDA and CDR2 as SQIVND, both from the germline V gene (reference sequence). V has 4 bases trimmed and J has 2 bases trimmed; junction bases matching no gene number 9. Beyond this particular receptor, the publication reports: Conclusions about previously exposed vaccinees were limited because only six AZD1222 recipients were SARS-CoV-2 seropositive at baseline. Epitopes outside the regions mutated in the B.1.351 and B.1.1.7 variants were reportedly recognized by nearly half of the unique spike-specific TCRs. In the small 56-69-year group, the increase in depth fell short of significance, most likely because of low power. Most participants were white British and females outnumbered males, and the authors suggested that clonal diversity may have been underestimated. After two AZD1222 doses, spike-specific TCR breadth and depth were significantly higher than at day 0 and than in MenACWY recipients. Because no day 14 peak-response samples were available, repertoires were characterized only after the peak T cell response. CD4 TCRs associated with the vaccine covered the entire spike protein, and the dominant responses were in regions 160-218 and 743-854.

This sample's time point label indicates: baseline before first vaccination. This sample's treatment or condition label indicates: meningococcal conjugate vaccine given as trial control. Vaccinee samples came from UK trials COV001 and COV002, including a single-blind randomized controlled phase 2/3 trial of AZD1222 (ChAdOx1 nCoV-19) in healthy adults. Trial participant PBMC samples were collected at day 0 and day 28 after the second dose for TCRbeta chain sequencing. The CDR3 regions of human TCRbeta chains were analyzed by immunosequencing. Under the source paper's analysis protocol: Repertoire TCRs were matched against a reference library of SARS-CoV-2-specific TCRs generated with the MIRA antigen-specificity platform. Breadth meant the fraction of unique TCRs that were SARS-CoV-2-associated, whereas depth meant the fraction of total T cells that were SARS-CoV-2-associated. Using the MIRA data, every spike-specific TCR was mapped to the spike region that the TCR reacted to and assigned to either a CD4 or a CD8 class. Log10-transformed breadth and depth values were compared by one-way ANOVA with Sidak's multiple comparisons tests. The table was pulled from immuneACCESS by TCRdb, which kept in-frame rearrangements only. Such tables lose some clones; where checked, under half of the loss comes from unresolved V genes, and the rest has no known cause. D and trimming were read from the DNA, whereas the V and J calls and clone size are those reported in that table. Across this sample there are about 220,000 clones, with under 95% seen only once. Together, the top ten hold 1% of the sample.

The clonotype comes from an adult in good health. The receptor chain draws on TRBV19 and TRBJ2-7, and 9 junctional nucleotides match TRBD1. The input for sequencing was peripheral blood, taken on day 0 of MenACWY control vaccination. This receptor has the CDR3 CASSTRTGVGTYEQYF. The DNA reads as follows: TGTGCCAGTAGTACCAGGACAGGGGTCGGAACCTACGAGCAGTACTTC.